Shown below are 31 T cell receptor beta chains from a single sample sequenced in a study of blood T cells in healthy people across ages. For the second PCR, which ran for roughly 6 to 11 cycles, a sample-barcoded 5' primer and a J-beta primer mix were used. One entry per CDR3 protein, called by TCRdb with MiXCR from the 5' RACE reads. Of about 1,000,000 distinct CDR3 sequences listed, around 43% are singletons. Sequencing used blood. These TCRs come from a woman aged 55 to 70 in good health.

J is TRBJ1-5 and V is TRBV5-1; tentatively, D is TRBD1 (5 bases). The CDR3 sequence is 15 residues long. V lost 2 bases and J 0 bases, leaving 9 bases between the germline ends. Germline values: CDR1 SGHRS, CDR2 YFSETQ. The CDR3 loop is CASSLSGGSNQPQHF. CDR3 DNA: TGCGCCAGCAGCTTATCGGGGGGTAGCAATCAGCCCCAGCATTTT.

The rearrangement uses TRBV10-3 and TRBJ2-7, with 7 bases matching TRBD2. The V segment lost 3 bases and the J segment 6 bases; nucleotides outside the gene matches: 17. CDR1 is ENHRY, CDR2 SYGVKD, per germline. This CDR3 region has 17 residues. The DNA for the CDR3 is TGTGCCATCAGTGACTCCCGCGCGGGAGCGGGATCGGGCGAGCAGTACTTC. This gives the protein CAISDSRAGAGSGEQYF.

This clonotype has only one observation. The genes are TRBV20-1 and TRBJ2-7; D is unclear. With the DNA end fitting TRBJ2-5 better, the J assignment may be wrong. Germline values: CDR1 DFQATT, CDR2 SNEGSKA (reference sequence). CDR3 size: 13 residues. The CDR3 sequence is CSARDGISETQYF. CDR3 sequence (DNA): TGCAGTGCTAGAGATGGTATTTCGGAGACCCAGTACTTC.

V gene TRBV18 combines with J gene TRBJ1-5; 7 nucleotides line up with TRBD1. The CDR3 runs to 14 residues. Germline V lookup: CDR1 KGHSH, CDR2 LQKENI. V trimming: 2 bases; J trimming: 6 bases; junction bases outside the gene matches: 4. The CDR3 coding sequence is TGTGCCAGCTCACCATTCCAGGGGGGTCAGCCCCAGCATTTT. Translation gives CASSPFQGGQPQHF.

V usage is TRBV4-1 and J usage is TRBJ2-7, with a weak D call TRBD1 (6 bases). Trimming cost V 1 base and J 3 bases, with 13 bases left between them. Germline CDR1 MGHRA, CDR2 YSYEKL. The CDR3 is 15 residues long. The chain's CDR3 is CASSQGTAGNYEQYF. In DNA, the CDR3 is TGCGCCAGCAGCCAAGGGACAGCAGGAAACTACGAGCAGTACTTC.

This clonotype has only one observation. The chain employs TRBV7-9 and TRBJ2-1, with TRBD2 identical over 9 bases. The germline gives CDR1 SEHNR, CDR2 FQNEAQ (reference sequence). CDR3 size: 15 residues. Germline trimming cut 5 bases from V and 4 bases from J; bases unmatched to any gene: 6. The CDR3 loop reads CASSHLAGIYNEQFF. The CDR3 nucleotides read TGTGCCAGCAGCCACCTAGCGGGGATTTACAATGAGCAGTTCTTC.

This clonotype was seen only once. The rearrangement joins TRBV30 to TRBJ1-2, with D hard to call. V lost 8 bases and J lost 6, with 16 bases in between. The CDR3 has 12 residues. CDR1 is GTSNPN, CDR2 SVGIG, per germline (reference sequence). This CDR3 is CAGKDARDGYTF. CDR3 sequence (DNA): TGTGCCGGGAAGGACGCTCGAGATGGCTACACCTTC.

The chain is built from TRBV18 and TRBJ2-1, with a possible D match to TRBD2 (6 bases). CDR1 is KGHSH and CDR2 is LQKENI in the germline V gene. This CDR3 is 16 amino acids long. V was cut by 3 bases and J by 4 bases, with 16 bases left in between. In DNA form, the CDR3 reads TGTGCCAGCTCACCTAGAACAGGACTAACTTACAATGAGCAGTTCTTC. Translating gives CASSPRTGLTYNEQFF. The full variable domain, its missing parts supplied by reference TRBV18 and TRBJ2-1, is NAGVMQNPRHLVRRRGQEARLRCSPMKGHSHVYWYRQLPEEGLKFMVYLQKENIIDESGMPKERFSAEFPKEGPSILRIQQVVRGDSAAYFCASSPRTGLTYNEQFFGPGTRLTVL.

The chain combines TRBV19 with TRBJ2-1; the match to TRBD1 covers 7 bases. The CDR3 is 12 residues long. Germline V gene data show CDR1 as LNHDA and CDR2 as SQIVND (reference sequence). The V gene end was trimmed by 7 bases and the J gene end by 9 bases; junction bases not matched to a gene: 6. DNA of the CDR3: TGTGCCAGTAAAACAGGGGTGAGTGAGCAGTTCTTC. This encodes CASKTGVSEQFF.

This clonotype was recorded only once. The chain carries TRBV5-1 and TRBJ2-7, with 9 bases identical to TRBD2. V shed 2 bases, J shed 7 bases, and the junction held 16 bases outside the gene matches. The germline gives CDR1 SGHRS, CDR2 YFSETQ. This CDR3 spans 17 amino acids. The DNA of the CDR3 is TGCGCCAGCAGCTTTCTCCCGCGGGAGGGCCTGTACAATGAGCAGTACTTC. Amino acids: CASSFLPREGLYNEQYF.

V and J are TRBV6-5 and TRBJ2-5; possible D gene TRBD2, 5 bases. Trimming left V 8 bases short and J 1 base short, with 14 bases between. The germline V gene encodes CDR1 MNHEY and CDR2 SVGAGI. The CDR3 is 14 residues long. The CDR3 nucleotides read TGTGCCAGCGGAGAGGGCAGCGTCCAAGAGACCCAGTACTTC. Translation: CASGEGSVQETQYF.

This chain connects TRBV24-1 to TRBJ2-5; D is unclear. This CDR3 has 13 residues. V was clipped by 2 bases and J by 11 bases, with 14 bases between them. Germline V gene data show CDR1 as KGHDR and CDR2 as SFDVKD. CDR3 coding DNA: TGTGCCACCAGTGATTCGTTGTGGTTAGGGCAGTACTTC. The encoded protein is CATSDSLWLGQYF.

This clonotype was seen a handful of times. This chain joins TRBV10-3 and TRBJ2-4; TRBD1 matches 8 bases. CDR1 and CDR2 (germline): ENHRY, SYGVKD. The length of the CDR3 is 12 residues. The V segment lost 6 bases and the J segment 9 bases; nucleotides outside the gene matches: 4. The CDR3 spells CAISGQGSIQYF. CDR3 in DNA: TGTGCCATCAGCGGACAGGGTAGCATTCAGTACTTC.

The chain's CDR3 is CASSQEVVGNEQYF. Here the CDR3 DNA reads TGTGCCAGCAGCCAAGAAGTTGTGGGCAATGAGCAGTACTTC. The chain employs TRBV3-1 and TRBJ2-1; no clear D. The DNA end is more similar to TRBJ2-7, so the J call may be wrong. Per germline, CDR1 LGHDT and CDR2 YNNKEL (reference sequence). This CDR3 has 14 residues.

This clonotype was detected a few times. CDR3 in DNA: TGTGCCAGCAGTTACGGTGGAGGGAATGAGCAGTACTTC. Protein sequence: CASSYGGGNEQYF. V and J are TRBV6-6 and TRBJ2-5, with D perhaps matching TRBD2 (6 bases). V was clipped by 2 bases and J by 11 bases, with 15 bases between them. This CDR3 is 13 amino acids long. Per germline, CDR1 MNHNY and CDR2 SVGAGI (reference sequence).

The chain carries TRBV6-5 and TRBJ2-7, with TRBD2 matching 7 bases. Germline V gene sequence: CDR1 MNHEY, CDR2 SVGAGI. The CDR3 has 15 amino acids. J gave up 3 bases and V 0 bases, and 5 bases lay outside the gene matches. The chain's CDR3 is CASSYSPSGNYEQYF. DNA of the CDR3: TGTGCCAGCAGTTACTCGCCTAGCGGTAACTACGAGCAGTACTTC.

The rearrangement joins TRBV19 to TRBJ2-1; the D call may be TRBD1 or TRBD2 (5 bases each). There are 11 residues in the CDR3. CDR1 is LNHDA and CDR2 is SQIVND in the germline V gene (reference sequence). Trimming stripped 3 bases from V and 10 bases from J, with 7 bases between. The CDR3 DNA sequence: TGTGCCAGTAGTATCTGGGACGAGCAGTTCTTC. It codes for CASSIWDEQFF.

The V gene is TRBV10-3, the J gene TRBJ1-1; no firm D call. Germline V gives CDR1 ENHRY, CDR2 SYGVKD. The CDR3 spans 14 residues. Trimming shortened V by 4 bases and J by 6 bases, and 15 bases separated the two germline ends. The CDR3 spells CAISAKAGLPEAFF. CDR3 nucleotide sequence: TGTGCCATCAGTGCTAAGGCCGGGCTACCTGAAGCTTTCTTT.

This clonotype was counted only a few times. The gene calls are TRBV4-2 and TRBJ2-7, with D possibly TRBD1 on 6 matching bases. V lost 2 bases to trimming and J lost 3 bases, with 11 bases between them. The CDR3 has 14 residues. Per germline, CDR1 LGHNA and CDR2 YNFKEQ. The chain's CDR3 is CASSQPGTIYEQYF. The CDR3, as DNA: TGTGCCAGCAGCCAACCCGGGACAATCTACGAGCAGTACTTC.

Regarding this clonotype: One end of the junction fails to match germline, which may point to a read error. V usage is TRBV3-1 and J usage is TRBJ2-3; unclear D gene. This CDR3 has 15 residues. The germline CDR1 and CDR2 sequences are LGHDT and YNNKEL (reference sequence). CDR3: CASSQDGDSTDTKYF. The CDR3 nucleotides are TGTGCCAGCAGCCAAGATGGGGATAGCACAGATACGAAGTATTTT.

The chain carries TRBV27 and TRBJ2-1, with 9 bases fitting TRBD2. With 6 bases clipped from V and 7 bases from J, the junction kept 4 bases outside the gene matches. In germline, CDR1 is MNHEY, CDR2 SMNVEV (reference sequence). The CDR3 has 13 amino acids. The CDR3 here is CASRASGRNEQFF. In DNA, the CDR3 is TGTGCCAGCAGAGCCAGCGGGAGGAATGAGCAGTTCTTC.

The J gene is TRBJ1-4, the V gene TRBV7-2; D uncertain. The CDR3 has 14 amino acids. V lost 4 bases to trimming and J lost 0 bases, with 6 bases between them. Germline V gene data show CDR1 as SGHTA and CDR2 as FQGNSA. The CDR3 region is CASSWQATNEKLFF. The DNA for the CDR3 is TGTGCCAGCAGCTGGCAGGCAACTAATGAAAAACTGTTTTTT.

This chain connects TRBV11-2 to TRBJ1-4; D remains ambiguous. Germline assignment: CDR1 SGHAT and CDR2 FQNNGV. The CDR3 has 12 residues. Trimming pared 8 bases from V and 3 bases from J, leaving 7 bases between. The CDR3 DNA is TGTGCCAGCGCCGGGGCTAATGAAAAACTGTTTTTT. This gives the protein CASAGANEKLFF.

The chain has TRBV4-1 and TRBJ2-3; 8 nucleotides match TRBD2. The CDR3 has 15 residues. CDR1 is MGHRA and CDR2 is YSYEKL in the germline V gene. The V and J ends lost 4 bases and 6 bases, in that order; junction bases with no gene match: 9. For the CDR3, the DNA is TGCGCCAGCAGCCCCCAGGGGTCGGGGGGGGATACGCAGTATTTT. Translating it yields CASSPQGSGGDTQYF.

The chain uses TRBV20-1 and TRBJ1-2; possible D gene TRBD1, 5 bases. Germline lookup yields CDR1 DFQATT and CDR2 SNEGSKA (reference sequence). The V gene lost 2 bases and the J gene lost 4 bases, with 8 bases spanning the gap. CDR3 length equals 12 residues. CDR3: CSARTGPYGYTF. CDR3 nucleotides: TGCAGTGCTAGAACGGGGCCCTATGGCTACACCTTC.

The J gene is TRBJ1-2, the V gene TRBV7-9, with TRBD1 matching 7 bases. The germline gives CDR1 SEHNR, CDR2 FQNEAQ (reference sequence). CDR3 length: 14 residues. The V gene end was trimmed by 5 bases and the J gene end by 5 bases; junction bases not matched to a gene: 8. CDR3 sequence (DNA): TGTGCCAGCAGCCCCGCCGGGACAGCTTATGGCTACACCTTC. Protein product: CASSPAGTAYGYTF.

In DNA form, the CDR3 reads TGTGCCAGCAGCTTAGAACTAGCAATGTACCAAGAGACCCAGTACTTC. Its translation is CASSLELAMYQETQYF. This sequence joins TRBV7-2 and TRBJ2-5; D is possibly TRBD2 (6 bases). This CDR3 has 16 amino acids. Germline CDR1 SGHTA, CDR2 FQGNSA. Between the trimmed V and J ends, which lost 1 base and 0 bases, there was a span of 12 bases.

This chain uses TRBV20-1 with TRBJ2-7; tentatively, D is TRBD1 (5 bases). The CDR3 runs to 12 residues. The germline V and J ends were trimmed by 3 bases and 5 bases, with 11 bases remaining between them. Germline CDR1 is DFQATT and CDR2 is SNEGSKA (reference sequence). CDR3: CSASQQGHEQYF. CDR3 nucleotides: TGCAGTGCTAGCCAGCAGGGCCACGAGCAGTACTTC.

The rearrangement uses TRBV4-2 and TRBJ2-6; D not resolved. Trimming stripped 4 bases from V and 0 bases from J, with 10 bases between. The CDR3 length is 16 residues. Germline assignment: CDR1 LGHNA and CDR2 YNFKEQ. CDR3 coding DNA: TGTGCCAGCAGCCCCGGAGTCAACTCTGGGGCCAACGTCCTGACTTTC. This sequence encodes CASSPGVNSGANVLTF.

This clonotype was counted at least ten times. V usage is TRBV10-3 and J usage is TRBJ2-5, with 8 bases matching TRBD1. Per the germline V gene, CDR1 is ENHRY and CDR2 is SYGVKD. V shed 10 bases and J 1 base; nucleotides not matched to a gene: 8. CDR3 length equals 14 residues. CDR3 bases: TGTGCCAGCAAACCCGGGACAGGCCAAGAGACCCAGTACTTC. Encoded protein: CASKPGTGQETQYF.

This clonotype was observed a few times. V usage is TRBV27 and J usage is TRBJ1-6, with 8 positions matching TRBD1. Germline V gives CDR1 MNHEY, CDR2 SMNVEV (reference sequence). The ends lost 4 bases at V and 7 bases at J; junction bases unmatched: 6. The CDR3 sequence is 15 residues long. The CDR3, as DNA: TGTGCCAGCAGTTCCACGACAGGGGTGAATTCACCCCTCCACTTT. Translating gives CASSSTTGVNSPLHF.